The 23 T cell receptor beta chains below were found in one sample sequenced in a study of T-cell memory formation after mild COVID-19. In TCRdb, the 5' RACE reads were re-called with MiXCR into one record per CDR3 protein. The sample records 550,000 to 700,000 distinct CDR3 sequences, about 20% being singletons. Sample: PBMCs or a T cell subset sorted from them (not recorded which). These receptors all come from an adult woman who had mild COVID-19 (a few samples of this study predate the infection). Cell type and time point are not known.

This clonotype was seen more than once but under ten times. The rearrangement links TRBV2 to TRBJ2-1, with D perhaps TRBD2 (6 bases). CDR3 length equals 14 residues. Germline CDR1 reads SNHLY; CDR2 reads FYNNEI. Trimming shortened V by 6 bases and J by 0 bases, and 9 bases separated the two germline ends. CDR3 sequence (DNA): TGTGCCAGCAGGGACTACCCCTCCTACAATGAGCAGTTCTTC. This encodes CASRDYPSYNEQFF.

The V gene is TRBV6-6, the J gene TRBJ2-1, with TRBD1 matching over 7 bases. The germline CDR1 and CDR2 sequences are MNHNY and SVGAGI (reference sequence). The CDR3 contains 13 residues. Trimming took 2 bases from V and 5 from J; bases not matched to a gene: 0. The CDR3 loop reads CASSYGTDNEQFF. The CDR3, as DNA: TGTGCCAGCAGTTACGGGACAGACAATGAGCAGTTCTTC.

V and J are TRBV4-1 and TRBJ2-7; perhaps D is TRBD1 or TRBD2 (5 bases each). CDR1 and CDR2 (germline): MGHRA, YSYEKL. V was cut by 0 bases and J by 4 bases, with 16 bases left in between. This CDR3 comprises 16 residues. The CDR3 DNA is TGCGCCAGCAGCCAAGATCCGGCCGGGGCCAATTACGAGCAGTACTTC. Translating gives CASSQDPAGANYEQYF.

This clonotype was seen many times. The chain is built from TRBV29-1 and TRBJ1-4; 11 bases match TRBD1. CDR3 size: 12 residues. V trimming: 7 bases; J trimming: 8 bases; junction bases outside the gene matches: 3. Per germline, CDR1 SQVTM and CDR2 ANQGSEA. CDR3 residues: CSGRTGGEKLFF. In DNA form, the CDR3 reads TGCAGCGGACGGACAGGGGGCGAAAAACTGTTTTTT.

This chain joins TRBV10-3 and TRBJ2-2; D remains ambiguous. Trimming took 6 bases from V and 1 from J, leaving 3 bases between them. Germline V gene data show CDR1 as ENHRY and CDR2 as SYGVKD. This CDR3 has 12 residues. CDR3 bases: TGTGCCATCAGGGAGAACACCGGGGAGCTGTTTTTT. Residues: CAIRENTGELFF.

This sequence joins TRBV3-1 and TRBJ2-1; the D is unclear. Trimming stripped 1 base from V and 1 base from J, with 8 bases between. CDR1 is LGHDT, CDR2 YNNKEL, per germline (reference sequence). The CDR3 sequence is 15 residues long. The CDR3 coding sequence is TGTGCCAGCAGCCAAGCCCCGGGTTCCTACAATGAGCAGTTCTTC. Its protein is CASSQAPGSYNEQFF.

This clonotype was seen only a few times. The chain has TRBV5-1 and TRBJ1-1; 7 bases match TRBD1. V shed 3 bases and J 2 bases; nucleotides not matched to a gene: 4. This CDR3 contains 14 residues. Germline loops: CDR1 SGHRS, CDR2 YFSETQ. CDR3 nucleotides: TGCGCCAGCAGCTACGACAGGGTAAACACTGAAGCTTTCTTT. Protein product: CASSYDRVNTEAFF.

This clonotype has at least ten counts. The CDR3 reads CASSLAIVGSGELFF. The DNA for the CDR3 is TGTGCCAGCAGCTTAGCTATCGTCGGATCCGGGGAGCTGTTTTTT. The chain recombines TRBV7-9 with TRBJ2-2; D gene ambiguous. This CDR3 is 15 amino acids long. Germline V gives CDR1 SEHNR, CDR2 FQNEAQ (reference sequence). V lost 0 bases and J 6 bases, leaving 11 bases between the germline ends.

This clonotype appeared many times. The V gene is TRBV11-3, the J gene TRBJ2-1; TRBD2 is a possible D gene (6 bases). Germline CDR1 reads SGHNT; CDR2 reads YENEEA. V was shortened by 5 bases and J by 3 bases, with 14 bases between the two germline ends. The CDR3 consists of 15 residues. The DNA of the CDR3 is TGTGCCAGCAGCGTGGACGGGAGTAGCTACAATGAGCAGTTCTTC. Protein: CASSVDGSSYNEQFF.

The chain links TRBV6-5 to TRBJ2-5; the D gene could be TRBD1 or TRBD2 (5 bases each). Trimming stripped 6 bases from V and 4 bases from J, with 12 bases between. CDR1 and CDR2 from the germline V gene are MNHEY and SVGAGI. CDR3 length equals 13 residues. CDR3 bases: TGTGCCAGCAGGCCCCCGGGGCCAGAGACCCAGTACTTC. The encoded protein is CASRPPGPETQYF.

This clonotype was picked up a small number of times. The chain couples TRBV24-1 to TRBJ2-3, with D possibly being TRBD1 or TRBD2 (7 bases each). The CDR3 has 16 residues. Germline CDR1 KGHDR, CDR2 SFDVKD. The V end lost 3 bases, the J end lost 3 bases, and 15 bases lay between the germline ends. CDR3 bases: TGTGCCACCAGTGATACATTCAGGGGGGGAACAGATACGCAGTATTTT. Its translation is CATSDTFRGGTDTQYF.

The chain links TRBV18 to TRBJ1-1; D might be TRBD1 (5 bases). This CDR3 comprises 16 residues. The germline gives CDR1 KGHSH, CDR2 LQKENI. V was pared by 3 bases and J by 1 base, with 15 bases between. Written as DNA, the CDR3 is TGTGCCAGCTCACCTCGACCGGGACTAAAGAACACTGAAGCTTTCTTT. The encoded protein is CASSPRPGLKNTEAFF.

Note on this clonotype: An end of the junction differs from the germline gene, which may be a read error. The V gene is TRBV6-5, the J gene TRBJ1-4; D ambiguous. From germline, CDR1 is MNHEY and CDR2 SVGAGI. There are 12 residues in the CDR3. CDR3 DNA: TGTGCCAGCAAAAGCTGGGATGAAAAACTTTTTTTT. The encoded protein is CASKSWDEKLFF.

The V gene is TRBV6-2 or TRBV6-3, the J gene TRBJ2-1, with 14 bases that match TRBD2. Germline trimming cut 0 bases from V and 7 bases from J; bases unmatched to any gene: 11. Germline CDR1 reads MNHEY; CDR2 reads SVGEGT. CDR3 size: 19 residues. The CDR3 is CASSYSHPTSGRVRNEQFF. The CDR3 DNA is TGTGCCAGCAGTTACTCGCATCCGACTAGCGGGAGGGTTCGTAATGAGCAGTTCTTC.

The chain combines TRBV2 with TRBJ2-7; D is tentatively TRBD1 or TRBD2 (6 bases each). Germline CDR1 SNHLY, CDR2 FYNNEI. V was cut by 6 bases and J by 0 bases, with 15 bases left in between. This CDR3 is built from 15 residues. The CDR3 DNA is TGTGCCAGCAGGGATCGAGGGGGGCTCTCCTACGAGCAGTACTTC. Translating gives CASRDRGGLSYEQYF.

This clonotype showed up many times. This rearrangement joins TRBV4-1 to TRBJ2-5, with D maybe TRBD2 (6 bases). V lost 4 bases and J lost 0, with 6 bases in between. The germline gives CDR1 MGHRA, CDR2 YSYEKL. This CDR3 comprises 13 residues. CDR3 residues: CASSRGDQETQYF. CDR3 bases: TGCGCCAGCAGCCGGGGGGACCAAGAGACCCAGTACTTC.

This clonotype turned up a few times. Here the CDR3 DNA reads TGCGCCAGCAGCTTGAACGGGGCGGGCGCAGATACGCAGTATTTT. Translating gives CASSLNGAGADTQYF. The chain has TRBV5-1 and TRBJ2-3; D is tentatively TRBD1 or TRBD2 (5 bases each). The CDR3 contains 15 residues. Looked up from germline, CDR1 is SGHRS and CDR2 is YFSETQ. V was trimmed by 1 base and J by 4 bases, leaving 13 bases between them. The whole variable domain, remainder taken from reference TRBV5-1 and TRBJ2-3, is KAGVTQTPRYLIKTRGQQVTLSCSPISGHRSVSWYQQTPGQGLQFLFEYFSETQRNKGNFPGRFSGRQFSNSRSEMNVSTLELGDSALYLCASSLNGAGADTQYFGPGTRLTVL.

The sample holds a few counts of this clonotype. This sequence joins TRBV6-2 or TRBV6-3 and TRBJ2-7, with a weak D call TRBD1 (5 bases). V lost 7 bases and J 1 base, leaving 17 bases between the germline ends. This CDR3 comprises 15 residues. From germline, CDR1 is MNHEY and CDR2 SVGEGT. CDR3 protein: CASTLNGAPSYEQYF. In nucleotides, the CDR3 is TGTGCCAGCACTCTAAATGGGGCCCCATCCTACGAGCAGTACTTC.

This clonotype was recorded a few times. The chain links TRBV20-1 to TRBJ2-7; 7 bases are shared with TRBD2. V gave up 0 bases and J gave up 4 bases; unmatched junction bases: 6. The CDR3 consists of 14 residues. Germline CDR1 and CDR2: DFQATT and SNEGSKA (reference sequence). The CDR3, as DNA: TGCAGTGCTAGAGAAGGAAGGCGGGAGTACGAGCAGTACTTC. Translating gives CSAREGRREYEQYF.

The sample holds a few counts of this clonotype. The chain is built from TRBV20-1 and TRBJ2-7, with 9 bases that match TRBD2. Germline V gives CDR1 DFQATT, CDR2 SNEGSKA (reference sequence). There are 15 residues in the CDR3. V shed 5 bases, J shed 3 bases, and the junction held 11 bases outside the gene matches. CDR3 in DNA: TGCAGTGCTCGGGCAGAGCGGGAGGCCTTCTACGAGCAGTACTTC. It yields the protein CSARAEREAFYEQYF.

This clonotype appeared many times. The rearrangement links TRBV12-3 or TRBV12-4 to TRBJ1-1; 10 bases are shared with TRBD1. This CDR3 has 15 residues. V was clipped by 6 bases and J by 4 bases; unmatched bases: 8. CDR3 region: CASSRPGQGLTEAFF. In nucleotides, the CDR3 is TGTGCCAGCAGCCGGCCGGGACAGGGGCTCACTGAAGCTTTCTTT.

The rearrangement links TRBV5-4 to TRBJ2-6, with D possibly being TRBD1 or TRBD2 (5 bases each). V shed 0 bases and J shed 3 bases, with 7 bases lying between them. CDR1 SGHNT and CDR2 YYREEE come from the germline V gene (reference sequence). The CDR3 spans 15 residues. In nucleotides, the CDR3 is TGTGCCAGCAGCTTGGGAGGGGTTGGGGCCAACGTCCTGACTTTC. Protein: CASSLGGVGANVLTF.

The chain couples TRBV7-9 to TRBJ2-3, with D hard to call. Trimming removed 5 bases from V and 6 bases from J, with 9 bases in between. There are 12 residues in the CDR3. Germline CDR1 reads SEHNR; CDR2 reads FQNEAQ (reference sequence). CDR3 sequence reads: CASSGPRDTQYF. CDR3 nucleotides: TGTGCCAGCAGCGGCCCGCGTGATACGCAGTATTTT.